This TCR beta chain was observed in a study of shared clonotypes between healthy human individuals. 150 to 250 ng DNA, about 28,000 T cell genomes, went into each sorted-subset replicate PCR. Using immunoSEQ multiplex PCR, the repertoire was profiled, and TCRdb retains in-frame clones only, with some absent. The profile shows 2 million or so clones, 85% to 95% of them singletons. The study's findings and limits: Compared with memory subsets, naive subsets generally had larger estimated richness.

Trimming removed 0 bases from V and 3 bases from J; junction bases left unmatched: 2. In germline, CDR1 is ENHRY, CDR2 SYGVKD. The CDR3 length is 14 residues. Details on this clone: The antigen is undetermined.

This receptor was identified in a young man in good health. What was sequenced was naive CD4+ T cells sorted from blood. Subset here: CD45RA+ positively selected. V is TRBV10-3 and J is TRBJ2-7, with 7 bases that match TRBD1. The CDR3 loop is CAISESRQGYEQYF. DNA for the CDR3: TGTGCCATCAGTGAGTCTCGACAGGGCTACGAGCAGTACTTC.